Listed below are T cell receptor beta chains from one sample, sequenced in a study of identical twins. Each CDR3 protein gets one entry after TCRdb re-called the 5' RACE reads with MiXCR. The sample consists of a few hundred thousand distinct CDR3 sequences, 9.6% of them appearing once. This sample was also put to use in a study of yellow fever vaccine responses in identical twins.

Sequenced: PBMCs. These receptor sequences come from a woman in her late teens or twenties in good health. CDR3s include the opening cysteine and the closing phenylalanine or tryptophan. Not every row has a clone size; where given, it reads once, few, many or a size class.

clone_size,j_call,v_call,cdr3_aa
NA,TRBJ2-5,TRBV9,CAKRGPETQYF
few,TRBJ2-7,TRBV24-1,CATSDSSRSYEQYF
NA,TRBJ2-1,TRBV5-6,CASSLIGLAGSDEQFF
NA,TRBJ2-7,TRBV20-1,CSARAEWSYEQYF
NA,TRBJ2-2,TRBV5-6,CASSKDTGPHTGELFF
few,TRBJ2-2,TRBV7-9,CASSSISTTGELFF
few,TRBJ2-2,TRBV3-1,CASSRQGVSGELFF
many,TRBJ2-1,TRBV20-1,CSAREDSGYDEQFF
NA,TRBJ2-1,TRBV29-1,CSVEGYRDNEQFF
few,TRBJ2-3,TRBV29-1,CSVGHGLTDTQYF
many,TRBJ1-1,TRBV7-1,CASRSPQPNYRDRVSGMNTEAFF
NA,TRBJ2-6,TRBV27,CASNSLQTGGANVLTF
NA,TRBJ1-1,TRBV28,CASSLYRKDEAFF
many,TRBJ2-1,TRBV11-2,CASSFLVTRTSGYNEQFF
many,TRBJ1-6,TRBV23-1,CASSQPGQHNSPLHF
NA,TRBJ2-1,TRBV11-2,CASSTDRGRGNEQFF
many,TRBJ2-1,TRBV2,CASSLVRVAENF
many,TRBJ2-7,TRBV29-1,CSVFTRGARYEQYF
NA,TRBJ2-7,TRBV20-1,CSARGGRVSEQYF
few,TRBJ2-3,TRBV6-2/TRBV6-3,CASSYSVGVRPDTQYF